Below, one T cell receptor beta chain is given with its context. The antigen remains undetermined. What was amplified from RNA transcripts were TCR beta CDR3 regions. HTBI primers were employed in a first-round RT-PCR of the TCR CDR3. From the multiplex PCR reads, TCRdb called clonotypes with MiXCR, one entry per CDR3 protein. Of around 600,000 distinct CDR3 sequences listed, just under 45% are singletons. V was clipped by 4 bases and J by 5 bases; unmatched bases: 6. The germline V gene has CDR1 SGHRS and CDR2 YFSETQ. The length of the CDR3 is 14 residues. Clinical symptoms, serum thyroxine and TRAb, thyroid ultrasound and orbital computed tomography together formed the diagnostic basis. The source of the sample is a study of T cells in Graves' hyperthyroidism and ophthalmopathy. Findings and caveats of the study: The model foresaw ophthalmopathy a median 6.5 months prior to onset. Most clonotypes that expanded in the thyroid above 0.001 also showed up in blood.

Specimen: peripheral blood or thyroid tissue (not recorded which). V and J are TRBV5-1 and TRBJ2-7; 10 nucleotides match TRBD2. This clonotype originated in an adult man with Graves' disease, either hyperthyroidism or ophthalmopathy (not recorded which). CDR3 sequence (DNA): TGCGCCAGCAGCAAGGGGACTAGCGCGGACGAGCAGTACTTC. Its protein product is CASSKGTSADEQYF.